The next 21 T cell receptor beta chains were all read from a single sample in a study of T cell repertoires in cytomegalovirus infection. MiXCR was run by TCRdb on the reads, yielding one entry per CDR3 protein. The data show about 890,000 distinct CDR3 sequences, around 30% seen once. The antigens for these receptors are not known. Sequences were derived from cultured CD8+ T cells from PBMCs, sampled from culture after CMV antigen stimulation. All receptors come from a human donor in good health (CMV status not recorded). Some clones in this sample may be carry-over from other donors' samples.

This rearrangement joins TRBV6-4 to TRBJ1-2, with D uncertain. The germline V gene has CDR1 MRHNA and CDR2 SNTAGT. Trimming removed 1 base from V and 5 bases from J, with 8 bases in between. This CDR3 is 13 amino acids long. CDR3 in amino acids: CASSDFPGYGYTF. CDR3 nucleotide sequence: TGTGCCAGCAGTGACTTCCCTGGGTATGGCTACACCTTC.

This clonotype was observed a few times. The V gene is TRBV19, the J gene TRBJ1-1; D gene ambiguous. Germline V lookup: CDR1 LNHDA, CDR2 SQIVND (reference sequence). This CDR3 region has 13 residues. Trimming took 6 bases from V and 8 from J, leaving 16 bases between them. CDR3 region: CASSNPLSGEAFF. The DNA for the CDR3 is TGTGCCAGTAGCAACCCCTTATCGGGCGAAGCTTTCTTT.

This clonotype turned up a few times. The genes are TRBV7-9 and TRBJ1-4, with a possible D match to TRBD1 (6 bases). The CDR3 loop spans 16 amino acids. V lost 1 base and J 5 bases, leaving 14 bases between the germline ends. CDR1 is SEHNR, CDR2 FQNEAQ, per germline (reference sequence). As DNA, the CDR3 is TGTGCCAGCAGCTTAGGAGGGGGGACGGCAAATGAAAAACTGTTTTTT. This sequence encodes CASSLGGGTANEKLFF.

Notes on this clonotype: At one boundary the junction diverges from the germline segment, which might be a read error. This sequence joins TRBV3-1 and TRBJ1-3; D ambiguous. Germline CDR1 reads LGHDT; CDR2 reads YNNKEL (reference sequence). The CDR3 sequence is 12 residues long. The CDR3 sequence: CDSSAGGNTIYF. The CDR3 DNA is TGTGACAGCAGCGCCGGGGGAAACACCATATATTTT.

The V and J genes are TRBV12-5 and TRBJ1-1, with no clear D. The germline V gene encodes CDR1 LGHNT and CDR2 FRNRAP. Trimming cost V 2 bases and J 5 bases, with 9 bases left between them. CDR3 length: 13 residues. In DNA form, the CDR3 reads TGTGCTAGTGGTTTGTATACGAGGACTGAAGCTTTCTTT. It is translated as CASGLYTRTEAFF.

The sample holds a few counts of this clonotype. Here the CDR3 DNA reads TGTGCCAGTACGACGGGACGGCAGGATGGCTACACCTTC. It codes for CASTTGRQDGYTF. The V gene is TRBV12-3 or TRBV12-4, the J gene TRBJ1-2; weak D call: TRBD1 (5 bases). The ends were cut back, 9 bases at V and 6 bases at J, with 17 bases in the middle. The CDR3 has 13 residues.

J is TRBJ1-3 and V is TRBV25-1; possibly TRBD1 for D (5 bases). Germline V lookup: CDR1 MGHDK, CDR2 SYGVNS. Trimming cost V 1 base and J 0 bases, with 13 bases left between them. The CDR3 consists of 17 residues. The CDR3 nucleotides are TGTGCCAGCAGTGAATTTGGAGACAGCCTCTCTGGAAACACCATATATTTT. This sequence encodes CASSEFGDSLSGNTIYF.

A remark on this clonotype: A much larger clone lies one base from this, so it may be a read error. The chain has TRBV19 and TRBJ1-5, with 8 bases identical to TRBD1. The trim removed 10 bases at V and 4 bases at J, leaving 9 bases unmatched. Germline lookup yields CDR1 LNHDA and CDR2 SQIVND (reference sequence). The CDR3 loop spans 14 amino acids. CDR3 sequence reads: CATRPTGDNQPQHF. CDR3 DNA sequence: TGTGCCACGCGCCCGACAGGGGATAATCAGCCCCAGCATTTT. Looking up the rest from reference TRBV19 and TRBJ1-5 gives the full variable domain: DGGITQSPKYLFRKEGQNVTLSCEQNLNHDAMYWYRQDPGQGLRLIYYSQIVNDFQKGDIAEGYSVSREKKESFPLTVTSAQKNPTAFYLCATRPTGDNQPQHFGDGTRLSIL.

Regarding this clonotype: This sequence may be a read error, since a much larger clone differs from it by one base. The chain has TRBV7-6 and TRBJ1-3, with D perhaps TRBD1 (5 bases). The CDR3 is 17 residues long. Germline CDR1 is SGHVS and CDR2 is FNYEAQ. With 4 bases removed from V and 1 base from J, the gap between germline ends came to 17 bases. The CDR3 nucleotides are TGTGCCAGCAGCTCCCCCGAGGAGGGGCGATCTGGAAACACCATATATTTT. The encoded protein is CASSSPEEGRSGNTIYF.

The V gene is TRBV27, the J gene TRBJ1-2; 7 bases are a match to TRBD1. The V segment lost 3 bases and the J segment 4 bases; nucleotides outside the gene matches: 11. The CDR3 totals 16 residues. CDR1 and CDR2 from the germline V gene are MNHEY and SMNVEV (reference sequence). The CDR3 sequence: CASSFRDSQDSYGYTF. CDR3 coding DNA: TGTGCCAGCAGTTTCAGGGACAGCCAGGATTCCTATGGCTACACCTTC.

The rearrangement uses TRBV6-5 and TRBJ2-5, with 7 bases matching TRBD1. Germline lookup yields CDR1 MNHEY and CDR2 SVGAGI. This CDR3 spans 16 amino acids. The junction had 14 bases not matched to a gene; V was cut back by 5 bases and J by 5 bases. The CDR3 reads CASSPNTGDPRETQYF. The CDR3 nucleotides are TGTGCCAGCAGTCCCAACACAGGGGACCCGCGGGAGACCCAGTACTTC.

This clonotype has more than one count but fewer than ten. V usage is TRBV7-3 and J usage is TRBJ2-3, with TRBD2 matching over 11 bases. CDR3 length: 18 amino acids. Trimming took 5 bases from V and 0 from J; bases not matched to a gene: 10. Germline CDR1 is SGHTA and CDR2 is FQGTGA. CDR3 in amino acids: CASSTSLAGGFSTDTQYF. In DNA form, the CDR3 reads TGTGCCAGCAGCACCAGTCTAGCGGGGGGATTTAGCACAGATACGCAGTATTTT.

On this clonotype: A clone one base away is much larger, so this may be a read error. J is TRBJ1-1 and V is TRBV10-3; D gene uncertain. Germline V gene data show CDR1 as ENHRY and CDR2 as SYGVKD. Trimming removed 4 bases from V and 6 bases from J, with 12 bases in between. CDR3 length: 13 residues. The CDR3, as DNA: TGTGCCATCAGTGGGATATGGAGCGCTGAAGCTTTCTTT. Protein: CAISGIWSAEAFF.

Note on this clonotype: This may stem from a read error, because a much larger clone lies one nucleotide away. The chain combines TRBV7-3 with TRBJ1-1; D remains unclear. The CDR3 has 14 residues. The V gene's germline CDR1 is SGHTA and CDR2 FQGTGA. CDR3 protein: CDSSLTDETPEAFF. The CDR3 nucleotides read TGTGACAGCAGCTTAACAGATGAGACACCTGAAGCTTTCTTT. Drawing the rest from reference TRBV7-3 and TRBJ1-1, the complete variable domain is GAGVSQTPSNKVTEKGKYVELRCDPISGHTALYWYRQSLGQGPEFLIYFQGTGAADDSGLPNDRFFAVRPEGSVSTLKIQRTERGDSAVYLCDSSLTDETPEAFFGQGTRLTVV.

The rearrangement joins TRBV7-9 to TRBJ2-5; 8 nucleotides match TRBD2. Germline V gene data show CDR1 as SEHNR and CDR2 as FQNEAQ (reference sequence). Germline trimming cut 5 bases from V and 5 bases from J; bases unmatched to any gene: 4. CDR3 length: 13 residues. CDR3 residues: CASSQSGGETQYF. In nucleotides, the CDR3 is TGTGCCAGCAGCCAGTCGGGGGGGGAGACCCAGTACTTC.

This chain connects TRBV6-5 to TRBJ1-2; weak D call: TRBD1 (6 bases). The CDR3 contains 18 residues. Germline CDR1 is MNHEY and CDR2 is SVGAGI. V was cut by 6 bases and J by 10 bases, with 33 bases left in between. The CDR3 loop is CASSATSPPTGNYGAYTF. Here the CDR3 DNA reads TGTGCCAGCAGCGCCACCTCGCCTCCAACAGGGAACTATGGTGCCTACACCTTC.

This clonotype was seen more than once but under ten times. The chain has TRBV6-5 and TRBJ2-2; D is uncertain. Trimming removed 2 bases at V and 0 bases at J, with 16 bases between. This CDR3 region has 18 residues. Germline V gene data show CDR1 as MNHEY and CDR2 as SVGAGI. The CDR3 region is CASSYPRRNLANTGELFF. The CDR3 DNA is TGTGCCAGCAGTTACCCGAGACGTAACTTAGCGAACACCGGGGAGCTGTTTTTT.

This clonotype showed up just once. V is TRBV19 and J is TRBJ2-5; D is perhaps TRBD2 (6 bases). V was trimmed by 4 bases and J by 3 bases, leaving 12 bases between them. The CDR3 extends over 14 amino acids. In germline, CDR1 is LNHDA, CDR2 SQIVND (reference sequence). CDR3: CASSRSVAEETQYF. Here the CDR3 DNA reads TGTGCCAGTAGTAGGTCCGTAGCGGAAGAGACCCAGTACTTC.

A few counts support this clonotype. The V and J genes are TRBV4-3 and TRBJ2-5, with D unclear. CDR1 is LGHNA, CDR2 YSLEER, per germline. The CDR3 covers 15 residues. Trimming left V 6 bases short and J 5 bases short, with 19 bases between. CDR3 amino acids: CASRASLGARETQYF. The DNA of the CDR3 is TGCGCCAGCAGGGCGTCTCTTGGCGCGAGGGAGACCCAGTACTTC.

V is TRBV28 and J is TRBJ1-2, with D perhaps matching TRBD1 (5 bases). Between the trimmed V and J ends, which lost 6 bases and 5 bases, there was a span of 16 bases. Germline assignment: CDR1 MDHEN and CDR2 SYDVKM. This CDR3 is 14 amino acids long. The CDR3 protein is CASSRPGDWYGYTF. Written as DNA, the CDR3 is TGTGCCAGCAGCAGGCCGGGGGATTGGTATGGCTACACCTTC.

The chain has TRBV6-1 and TRBJ2-3, with 12 bases identical to TRBD2. V lost 7 bases to trimming and J lost 3 bases; unmatched junction nucleotides: 14. Germline assignment: CDR1 MNHNS and CDR2 SASEGT. This CDR3 has 18 amino acids. CDR3 loop: CASTWGATSGGGTDTQYF. CDR3 DNA sequence: TGTGCCAGCACCTGGGGGGCGACTAGCGGGGGCGGTACAGATACGCAGTATTTT.